The 22 T cell receptor beta chains reported below all come from one sample, sequenced in a study of technical replicates of blood from several donors. The method was immunoSEQ multiplex PCR; TCRdb's version includes in-frame clones alone and lacks a portion of them. The table shows around 100,000 clones, with about 95% occurring only once. Specimen: T cells isolated from PBMCs. The source of these receptors is a human donor in good health.

This rearrangement joins TRBV6-6 to TRBJ1-4; D unclear. Germline V gene sequence: CDR1 MNHNY, CDR2 SVGAGI (reference sequence). The CDR3 loop spans 11 amino acids. The V end was cut by 10 bases, the J end by 8 bases, with 11 bases between. The CDR3 bases are TGTGCCACCCTCAACATGGAAAAACTGTTTTTT. Amino acids: CATLNMEKLFF.

The chain combines TRBV6-5 with TRBJ1-2; D ambiguous. The CDR3 sequence is 11 residues long. Looked up from germline, CDR1 is MNHEY and CDR2 is SVGAGI. The ends were cut back, 6 bases at V and 8 bases at J, with 10 bases in the middle. This chain's CDR3 is CASRSEGGYTF. The CDR3 DNA follows: TGTGCCAGCAGGTCTGAGGGCGGCTACACCTTC.

The chain is built from TRBV19 and TRBJ2-3, with D unclear. The CDR3 consists of 15 residues. Germline CDR1 LNHDA, CDR2 SQIVND (reference sequence). Between the trimmed V and J ends, which lost 5 bases and 2 bases, there was a span of 14 bases. CDR3 sequence: CASSGALSSTDTQYF. DNA for the CDR3: TGTGCCAGTAGTGGAGCACTCTCCTCCACAGATACGCAGTATTTT. Looking up the rest from reference TRBV19 and TRBJ2-3 gives the full variable domain: DGGITQSPKYLFRKEGQNVTLSCEQNLNHDAMYWYRQDPGQGLRLIYYSQIVNDFQKGDIAEGYSVSREKKESFPLTVTSAQKNPTAFYLCASSGALSSTDTQYFGPGTRLTVL.

V usage is TRBV7-9 and J usage is TRBJ2-1; the D gene is possibly TRBD1 (6 bases). With 5 bases removed from V and 3 bases from J, the gap between germline ends came to 14 bases. The CDR3 covers 15 residues. Germline V gene lookup returns CDR1 SEHNR and CDR2 FQNEAQ (reference sequence). The CDR3 nucleotides are TGTGCCAGCAGCCCAACAGGGTGGAACTACAATGAGCAGTTCTTC. Protein sequence: CASSPTGWNYNEQFF.

This clone was counted a single time. The chain has TRBV28 and TRBJ1-3; D is undetermined. The germline V and J ends were trimmed by 6 bases and 0 bases, with 12 bases remaining between them. The CDR3 consists of 15 residues. Germline V CDR1 and CDR2: MDHEN, SYDVKM. CDR3 nucleotides: TGTGCCAGCAGCCTAACCGCCAACTCTGGAAACACCATATATTTT. Amino acids: CASSLTANSGNTIYF.

The genes are TRBV19 and TRBJ1-5; TRBD1 is a possible D gene (6 bases). Germline V gives CDR1 LNHDA, CDR2 SQIVND (reference sequence). The V end lost 2 bases, the J end lost 2 bases, and 10 bases lay between the germline ends. This CDR3 has 15 residues. The CDR3 DNA is TGTGCCAGTAGTATAAACAGGGTCGGCAATCAGCCCCAGCATTTT. This translates into CASSINRVGNQPQHF.

V usage is TRBV6-6 and J usage is TRBJ2-1, with D tentatively TRBD1 (6 bases). The germline V gene has CDR1 MNHNY and CDR2 SVGAGI (reference sequence). The CDR3 contains 16 residues. Trimming shortened V by 6 bases and J by 4 bases, and 19 bases separated the two germline ends. This CDR3 reads CASSKQDSLGYNEQFF. The CDR3 nucleotides are TGTGCCAGCAGCAAGCAGGACAGCCTTGGGTACAATGAGCAGTTCTTC.

The V gene is TRBV19, the J gene TRBJ1-3; TRBD1 agrees at 7 bases. V shed 2 bases, J shed 2 bases, and the junction held 6 bases outside the gene matches. CDR3 length: 16 amino acids. In germline, CDR1 is LNHDA, CDR2 SQIVND (reference sequence). CDR3 region: CASSISFTGAGNTIYF. The DNA of the CDR3 is TGTGCCAGTAGTATAAGCTTCACAGGGGCTGGAAACACCATATATTTT.

The rearrangement uses TRBV9 and TRBJ2-3, with no clear D. Germline V gene lookup returns CDR1 SGDLS and CDR2 YYNGEE. Trimming removed 0 bases from V and 3 bases from J, with 11 bases in between. The length of the CDR3 is 15 residues. This CDR3 is CASSVGPGTTDTQYF. CDR3 coding DNA: TGTGCCAGCAGCGTAGGTCCTGGCACAACAGATACGCAGTATTTT. Filled out from reference TRBV9 and TRBJ2-3, the complete variable domain reads DSGVTQTPKHLITATGQRVTLRCSPRSGDLSVYWYQQSLDQGLQFLIQYYNGEERAKGNILERFSAQQFPDLHSELNLSSLELGDSALYFCASSVGPGTTDTQYFGPGTRLTVL.

This chain connects TRBV10-3 to TRBJ2-1, with TRBD2 identical over 8 bases. This CDR3 has 14 amino acids. J lost 9 bases, V lost 6 bases, and 10 bases had no gene match. CDR1 and CDR2 (germline): ENHRY, SYGVKD. The CDR3, as DNA: TGTGCCATCAGCCCGGGACTAGGAAAGGCTGAGCAGTTCTTC. Residues: CAISPGLGKAEQFF.

The chain links TRBV25-1 to TRBJ2-7; 7 nucleotides line up with TRBD1. Per the germline V gene, CDR1 is MGHDK and CDR2 is SYGVNS. The CDR3 contains 15 residues. The V and J ends lost 2 bases and 2 bases, in that order; junction bases with no gene match: 6. CDR3 region: CASSEGGQAPYEQYF. As DNA, the CDR3 is TGTGCCAGCAGTGAAGGAGGACAGGCGCCCTACGAGCAGTACTTC.

This sequence joins TRBV19 and TRBJ1-3; 8 bases match TRBD1. Germline V gives CDR1 LNHDA, CDR2 SQIVND (reference sequence). V was clipped by 6 bases and J by 1 base; unmatched bases: 11. This CDR3 region has 17 residues. In DNA form, the CDR3 reads TGTGCCAGTAGCCTCGGGGCCCAGGGGGCGTCTGGAAACACCATATATTTT. Translated, it gives CASSLGAQGASGNTIYF.

This rearrangement joins TRBV30 to TRBJ1-4; no clear D. V gave up 3 bases and J gave up 7 bases, with 6 bases separating them. The length of the CDR3 is 11 residues. Germline V gene lookup returns CDR1 GTSNPN and CDR2 SVGIG (reference sequence). CDR3 coding DNA: TGTGCCTGGAGCTCTTCTGAAAAACTGTTTTTT. Protein: CAWSSSEKLFF.

The chain joins TRBV10-3 to TRBJ2-7; 8 positions agree with TRBD1. The CDR3 extends over 13 amino acids. V gave up 7 bases and J gave up 4 bases; unmatched junction bases: 6. Germline V CDR1 and CDR2: ENHRY, SYGVKD. The CDR3: CAIMTGETYEQYF. The CDR3 nucleotides are TGTGCCATCATGACAGGGGAAACATACGAGCAGTACTTC.

The V gene is TRBV19, the J gene TRBJ2-1, with 14 bases aligning to TRBD2. The CDR3 sequence is 16 residues long. Unmatched junction bases numbered 6, after V lost 6 bases and J lost 5 bases. Germline values: CDR1 LNHDA, CDR2 SQIVND (reference sequence). CDR3 sequence: CASRGTSGSRNNEQFF. CDR3 in DNA: TGTGCCAGTAGGGGGACTAGCGGGAGCAGGAACAATGAGCAGTTCTTC.

The chain joins TRBV27 to TRBJ1-1; TRBD1 is a possible D gene (5 bases). The CDR3 length is 15 residues. Looked up from germline, CDR1 is MNHEY and CDR2 is SMNVEV (reference sequence). V dropped 6 bases and J dropped 5 bases, with 19 bases sitting between them. In DNA form, the CDR3 reads TGTGCCAGCAGCTTTCAAGGGGCCCTCCGGACTGAAGCTTTCTTT. Its translation: CASSFQGALRTEAFF.

The gene calls are TRBV5-1 and TRBJ2-7; 11 nucleotides align to TRBD2. V was pared by 5 bases and J by 2 bases, with 6 bases of the junction left unmatched. This CDR3 is 15 amino acids long. Germline V lookup: CDR1 SGHRS, CDR2 YFSETQ. The DNA of the CDR3 is TGCGCCAGCAGGGAGAATAGCGGGAGGGCCTACGAGCAGTACTTC. Translating gives CASRENSGRAYEQYF.

V and J are TRBV18 and TRBJ2-7, with TRBD2 matching over 10 bases. CDR1 is KGHSH, CDR2 LQKENI, per germline. This CDR3 has 17 residues. With 3 bases clipped from V and 5 bases from J, the junction kept 13 bases outside the gene matches. The DNA of the CDR3 is TGTGCCAGCTCACCCTCCCTAGCGGGAGAGGGTTCCCACGAGCAGTACTTC. It yields the protein CASSPSLAGEGSHEQYF.

V gene TRBV27 combines with J gene TRBJ2-7; TRBD2 aligns across 7 bases. Germline trimming cut 6 bases from V and 7 bases from J; bases unmatched to any gene: 3. The CDR3 length is 11 residues. CDR1 MNHEY and CDR2 SMNVEV come from the germline V gene (reference sequence). DNA for the CDR3: TGTGCCAGCAGCCGGGGGGAAGAGCAGTACTTC. This codes for CASSRGEEQYF.

The V call is TRBV7-3, the J call TRBJ2-7; 7 bases align to TRBD2. The CDR3 contains 15 residues. The germline gives CDR1 SGHTA, CDR2 FQGTGA. With V trimmed by 3 bases and J by 5 bases, 10 bases remained unmatched. The CDR3 nucleotides read TGTGCCAGCAGCTTCAGCGGGACTTCAGTAGACGAGCAGTACTTC. Its translation: CASSFSGTSVDEQYF.

This sequence joins TRBV9 and TRBJ1-5; perhaps TRBD1 as D (5 bases). Germline CDR1 reads SGDLS; CDR2 reads YYNGEE. The CDR3 totals 14 residues. The V gene lost 2 bases and the J gene lost 3 bases, with 9 bases spanning the gap. CDR3 sequence (DNA): TGTGCCAGCAGCGTGGCAGGGTCCAATCAGCCCCAGCATTTT. This sequence encodes CASSVAGSNQPQHF. Full variable domain (rest looked up from reference TRBV9 and TRBJ1-5): DSGVTQTPKHLITATGQRVTLRCSPRSGDLSVYWYQQSLDQGLQFLIQYYNGEERAKGNILERFSAQQFPDLHSELNLSSLELGDSALYFCASSVAGSNQPQHFGDGTRLSIL.

The chain employs TRBV29-1 and TRBJ2-2; 10 bases align to TRBD1. The germline V gene has CDR1 SQVTM and CDR2 ANQGSEA. The CDR3 spans 14 residues. Trimming at V came to 3 bases and at J to 3 bases, leaving 1 base not matched to a gene. The CDR3 reads CSVDGTGDTGELFF. Here the CDR3 DNA reads TGCAGCGTTGACGGGACAGGGGACACCGGGGAGCTGTTTTTT.